The TCR beta chain under discussion was sequenced for a study of T cell changes during pregnancy in multiple sclerosis. The count of this clone is one. Sequence at one end of the junction differs from germline and may be a read error. There are 14 residues in the CDR3. The germline gives CDR1 MNHEY, CDR2 SVGAGI. Profiling relied on immunoSEQ multiplex PCR, and the TCRdb table lists in-frame clones only, not all of them. The data show around 50,000 clones, about 93% seen once. The sequencing used CD4+ T cells from peripheral blood mononuclear cells, collected in the first trimester of pregnancy. This sequence originates from a female donor with multiple sclerosis, enrolled in a pregnancy study. The chain carries TRBV6-5 and TRBJ2-1; maybe TRBD2 (6 bases). CDR3 residues: CATSSGDGPNEQFF. As DNA, the CDR3 is TGTGCCACCAGTTCGGGGGATGGGCCGAATGAGCAGTTCTTC.